This TCR beta chain was identified during a study of OX40 agonist ivuxolimab in advanced cancers. The table came from immunoSEQ multiplex PCR; TCRdb's copy has only in-frame clones and leaves some out. Of approximately 28,000 clones in the sample, over 85% are singletons; the top ten hold approximately 19%. This CDR3 has 13 residues. CDR1 SEHNR and CDR2 FQNEAQ come from the germline V gene (reference sequence). V was pared by 1 base and J by 7 bases, with 10 bases between. The chain couples TRBV7-9 to TRBJ1-2; D is perhaps TRBD1 (5 bases). The sample was CD4+ or CD8+ T cells sorted from blood, taken in a trial of the OX40 agonist ivuxolimab. This TCR was sampled from an adult with an advanced solid tumor such as melanoma, head and neck, liver or kidney cancer. The CDR3 reads CASSLGDLSGYTF. The CDR3 coding sequence is TGTGCCAGCAGCTTAGGGGACCTCAGTGGCTACACCTTC.